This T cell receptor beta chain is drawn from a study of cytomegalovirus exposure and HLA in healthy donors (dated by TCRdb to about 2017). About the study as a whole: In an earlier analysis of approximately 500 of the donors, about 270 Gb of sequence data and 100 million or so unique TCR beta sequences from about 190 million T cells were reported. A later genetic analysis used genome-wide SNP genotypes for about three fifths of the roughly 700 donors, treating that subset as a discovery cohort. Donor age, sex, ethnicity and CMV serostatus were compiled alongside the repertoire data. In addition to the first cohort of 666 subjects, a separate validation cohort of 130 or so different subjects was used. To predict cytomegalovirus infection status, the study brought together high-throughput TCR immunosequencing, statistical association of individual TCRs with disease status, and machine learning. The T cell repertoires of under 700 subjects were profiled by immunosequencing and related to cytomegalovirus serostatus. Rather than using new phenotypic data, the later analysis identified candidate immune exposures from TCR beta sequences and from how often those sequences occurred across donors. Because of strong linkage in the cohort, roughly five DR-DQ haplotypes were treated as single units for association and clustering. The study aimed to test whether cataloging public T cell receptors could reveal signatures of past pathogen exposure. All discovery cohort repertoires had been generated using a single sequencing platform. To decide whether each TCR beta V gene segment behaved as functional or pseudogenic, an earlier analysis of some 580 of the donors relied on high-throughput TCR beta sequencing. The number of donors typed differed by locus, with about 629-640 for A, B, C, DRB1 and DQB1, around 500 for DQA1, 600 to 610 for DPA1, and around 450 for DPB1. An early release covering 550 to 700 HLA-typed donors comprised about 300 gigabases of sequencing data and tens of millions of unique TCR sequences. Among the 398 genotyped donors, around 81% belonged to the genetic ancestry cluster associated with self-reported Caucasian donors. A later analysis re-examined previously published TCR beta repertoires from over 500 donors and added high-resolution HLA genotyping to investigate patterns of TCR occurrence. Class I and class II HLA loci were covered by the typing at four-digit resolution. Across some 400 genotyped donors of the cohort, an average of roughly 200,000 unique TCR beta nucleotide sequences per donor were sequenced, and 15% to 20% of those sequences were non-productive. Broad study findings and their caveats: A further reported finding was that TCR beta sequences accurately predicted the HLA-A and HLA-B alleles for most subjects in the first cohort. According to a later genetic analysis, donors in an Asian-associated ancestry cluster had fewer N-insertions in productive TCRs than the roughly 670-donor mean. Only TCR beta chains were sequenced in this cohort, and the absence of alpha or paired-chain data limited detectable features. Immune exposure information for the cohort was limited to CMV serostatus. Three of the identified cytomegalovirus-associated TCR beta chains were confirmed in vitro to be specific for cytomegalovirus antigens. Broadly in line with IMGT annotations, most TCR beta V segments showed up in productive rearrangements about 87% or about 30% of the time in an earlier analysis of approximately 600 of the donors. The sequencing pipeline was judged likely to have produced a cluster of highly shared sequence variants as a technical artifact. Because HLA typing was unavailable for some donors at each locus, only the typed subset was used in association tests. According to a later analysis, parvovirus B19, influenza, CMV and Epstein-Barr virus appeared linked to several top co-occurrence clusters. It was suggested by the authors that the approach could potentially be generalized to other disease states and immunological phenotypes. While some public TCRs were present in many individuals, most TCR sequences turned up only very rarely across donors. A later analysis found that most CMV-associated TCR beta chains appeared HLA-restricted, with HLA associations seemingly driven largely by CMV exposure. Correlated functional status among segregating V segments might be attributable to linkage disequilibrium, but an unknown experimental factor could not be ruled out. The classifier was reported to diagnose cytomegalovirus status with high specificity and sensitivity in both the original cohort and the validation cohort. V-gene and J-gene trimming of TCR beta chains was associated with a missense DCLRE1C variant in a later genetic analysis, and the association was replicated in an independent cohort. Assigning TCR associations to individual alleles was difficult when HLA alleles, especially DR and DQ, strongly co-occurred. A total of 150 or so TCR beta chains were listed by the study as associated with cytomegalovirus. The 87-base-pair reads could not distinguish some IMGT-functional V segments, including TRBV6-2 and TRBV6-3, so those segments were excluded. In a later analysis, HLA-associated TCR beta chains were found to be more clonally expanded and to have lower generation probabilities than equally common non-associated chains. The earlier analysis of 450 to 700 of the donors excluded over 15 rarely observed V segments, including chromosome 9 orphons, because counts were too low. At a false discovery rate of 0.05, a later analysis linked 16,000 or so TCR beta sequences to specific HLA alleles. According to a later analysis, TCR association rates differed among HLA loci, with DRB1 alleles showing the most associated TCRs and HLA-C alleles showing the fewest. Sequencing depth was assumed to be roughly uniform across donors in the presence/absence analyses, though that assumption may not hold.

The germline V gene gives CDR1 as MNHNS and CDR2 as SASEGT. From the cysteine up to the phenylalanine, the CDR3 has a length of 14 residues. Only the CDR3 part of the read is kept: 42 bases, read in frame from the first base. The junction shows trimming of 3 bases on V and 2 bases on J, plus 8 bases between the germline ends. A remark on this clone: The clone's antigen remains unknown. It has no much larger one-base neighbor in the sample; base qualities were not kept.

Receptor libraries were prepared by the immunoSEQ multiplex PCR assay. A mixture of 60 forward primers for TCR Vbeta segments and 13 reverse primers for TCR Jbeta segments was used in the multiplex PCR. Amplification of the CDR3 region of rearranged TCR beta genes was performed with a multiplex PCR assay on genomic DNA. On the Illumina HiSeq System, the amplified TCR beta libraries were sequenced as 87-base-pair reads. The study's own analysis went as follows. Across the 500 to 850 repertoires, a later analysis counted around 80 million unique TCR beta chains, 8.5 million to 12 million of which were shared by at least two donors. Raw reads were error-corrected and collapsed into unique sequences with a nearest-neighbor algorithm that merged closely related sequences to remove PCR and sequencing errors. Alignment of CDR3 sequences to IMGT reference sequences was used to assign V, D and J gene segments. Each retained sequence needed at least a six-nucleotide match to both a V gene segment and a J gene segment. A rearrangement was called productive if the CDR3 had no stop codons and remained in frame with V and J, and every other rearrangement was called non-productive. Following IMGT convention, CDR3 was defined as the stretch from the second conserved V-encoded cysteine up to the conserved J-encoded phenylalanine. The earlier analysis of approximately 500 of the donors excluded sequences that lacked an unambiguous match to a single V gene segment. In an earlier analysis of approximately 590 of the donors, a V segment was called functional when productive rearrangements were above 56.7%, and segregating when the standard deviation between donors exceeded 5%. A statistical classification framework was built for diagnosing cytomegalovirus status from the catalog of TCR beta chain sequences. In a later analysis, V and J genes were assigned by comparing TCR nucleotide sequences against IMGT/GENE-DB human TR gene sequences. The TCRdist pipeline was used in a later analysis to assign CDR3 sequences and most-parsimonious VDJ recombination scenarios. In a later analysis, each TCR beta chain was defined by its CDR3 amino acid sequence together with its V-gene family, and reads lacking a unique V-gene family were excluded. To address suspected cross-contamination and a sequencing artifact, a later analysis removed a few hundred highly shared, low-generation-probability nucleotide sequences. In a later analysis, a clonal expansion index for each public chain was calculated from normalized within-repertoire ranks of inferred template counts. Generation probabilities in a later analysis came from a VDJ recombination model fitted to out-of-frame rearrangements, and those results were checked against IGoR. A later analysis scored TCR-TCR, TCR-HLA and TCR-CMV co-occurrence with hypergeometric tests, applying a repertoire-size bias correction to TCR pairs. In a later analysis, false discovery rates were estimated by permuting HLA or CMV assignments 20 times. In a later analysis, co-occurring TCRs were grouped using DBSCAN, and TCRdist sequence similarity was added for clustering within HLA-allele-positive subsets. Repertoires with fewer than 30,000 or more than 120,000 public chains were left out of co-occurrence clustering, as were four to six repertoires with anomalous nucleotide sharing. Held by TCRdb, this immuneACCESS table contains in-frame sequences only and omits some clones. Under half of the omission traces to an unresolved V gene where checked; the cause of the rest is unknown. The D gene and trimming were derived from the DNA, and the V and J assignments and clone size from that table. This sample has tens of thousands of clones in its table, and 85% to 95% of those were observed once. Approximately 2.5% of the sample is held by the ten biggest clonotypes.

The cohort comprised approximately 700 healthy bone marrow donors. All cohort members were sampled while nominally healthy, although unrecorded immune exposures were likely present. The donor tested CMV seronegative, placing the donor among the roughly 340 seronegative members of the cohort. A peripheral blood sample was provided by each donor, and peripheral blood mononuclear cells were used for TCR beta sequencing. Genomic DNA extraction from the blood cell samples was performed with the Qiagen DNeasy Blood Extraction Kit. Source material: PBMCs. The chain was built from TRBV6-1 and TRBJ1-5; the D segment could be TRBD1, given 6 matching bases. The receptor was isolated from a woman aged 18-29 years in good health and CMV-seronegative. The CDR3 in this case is CASSDPGGNQPQHF. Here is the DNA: TGTGCCAGCAGTGACCCAGGGGGCAATCAGCCCCAGCATTTT.